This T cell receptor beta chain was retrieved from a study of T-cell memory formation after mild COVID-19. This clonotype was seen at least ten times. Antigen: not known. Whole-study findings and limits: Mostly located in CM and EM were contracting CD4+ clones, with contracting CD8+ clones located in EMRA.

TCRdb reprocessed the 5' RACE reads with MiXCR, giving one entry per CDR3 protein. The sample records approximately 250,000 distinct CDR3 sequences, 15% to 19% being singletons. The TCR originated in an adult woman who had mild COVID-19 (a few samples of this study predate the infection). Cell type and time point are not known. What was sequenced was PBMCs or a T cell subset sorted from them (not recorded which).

CDR3 loop: CASSPTPGRLSNTGELFF. DNA for the CDR3: TGTGCCAGCAGCCCCACCCCGGGTAGGCTGTCGAACACCGGGGAGCTGTTTTTT. The rearrangement joins TRBV7-3 to TRBJ2-2; no firm D call. The CDR3 length is 18 residues. Germline CDR1 and CDR2: SGHTA and FQGTGA. The V and J ends lost 5 bases and 0 bases respectively, with 19 bases between them.